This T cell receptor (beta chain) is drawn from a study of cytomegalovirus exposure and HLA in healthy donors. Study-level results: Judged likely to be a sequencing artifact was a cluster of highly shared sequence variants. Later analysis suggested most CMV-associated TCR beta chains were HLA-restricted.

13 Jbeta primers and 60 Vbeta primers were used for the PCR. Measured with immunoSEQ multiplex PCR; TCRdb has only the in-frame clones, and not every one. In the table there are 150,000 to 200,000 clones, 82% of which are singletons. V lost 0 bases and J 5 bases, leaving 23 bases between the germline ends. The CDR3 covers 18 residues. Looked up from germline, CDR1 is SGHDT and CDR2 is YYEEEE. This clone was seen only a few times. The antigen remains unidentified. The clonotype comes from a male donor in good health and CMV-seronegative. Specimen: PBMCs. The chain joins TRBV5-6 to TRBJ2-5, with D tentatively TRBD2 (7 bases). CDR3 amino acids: CASSLDLRGGPIAETQYF. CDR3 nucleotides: TGTGCCAGCAGCTTGGATTTGAGGGGGGGGCCTATCGCGGAGACCCAGTACTTC.